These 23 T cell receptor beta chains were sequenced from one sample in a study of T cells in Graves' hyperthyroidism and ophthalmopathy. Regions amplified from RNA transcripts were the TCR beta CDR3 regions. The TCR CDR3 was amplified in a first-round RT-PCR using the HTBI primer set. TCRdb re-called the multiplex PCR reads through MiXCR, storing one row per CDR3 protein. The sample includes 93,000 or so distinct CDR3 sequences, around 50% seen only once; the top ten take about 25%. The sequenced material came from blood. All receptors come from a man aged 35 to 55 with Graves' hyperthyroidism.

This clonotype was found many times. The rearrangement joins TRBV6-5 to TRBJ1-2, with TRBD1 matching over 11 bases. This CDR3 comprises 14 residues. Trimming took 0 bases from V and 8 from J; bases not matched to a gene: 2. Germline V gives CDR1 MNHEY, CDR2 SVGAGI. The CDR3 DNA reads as TGTGCCAGCAGTTACTCCGGGACAGGGGGAGGCTACACCTTC. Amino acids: CASSYSGTGGGYTF.

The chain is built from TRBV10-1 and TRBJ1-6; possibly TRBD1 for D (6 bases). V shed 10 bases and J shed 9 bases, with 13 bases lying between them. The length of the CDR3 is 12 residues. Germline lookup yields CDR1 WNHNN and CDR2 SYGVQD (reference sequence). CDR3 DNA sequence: TGCGCCACCGGAGGGGGGAGTTCACCCCTCCACTTT. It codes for CATGGGSSPLHF.

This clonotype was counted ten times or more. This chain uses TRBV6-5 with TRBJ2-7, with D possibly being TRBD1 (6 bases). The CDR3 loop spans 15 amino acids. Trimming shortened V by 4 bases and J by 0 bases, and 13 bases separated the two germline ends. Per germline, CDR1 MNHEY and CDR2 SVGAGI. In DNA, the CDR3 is TGTGCCAGCAGTTTGACAGGCCTAAGCTCCTACGAGCAGTACTTC. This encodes CASSLTGLSSYEQYF.

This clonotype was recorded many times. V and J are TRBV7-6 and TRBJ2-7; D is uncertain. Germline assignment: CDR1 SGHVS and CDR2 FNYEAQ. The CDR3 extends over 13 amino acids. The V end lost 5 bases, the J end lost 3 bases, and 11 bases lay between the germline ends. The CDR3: CASSPIPGYEQYF. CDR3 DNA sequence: TGTGCCAGCAGCCCCATACCCGGCTACGAGCAGTACTTC. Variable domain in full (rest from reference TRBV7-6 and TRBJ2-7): GAGVSQSPRYKVTKRGQDVALRCDPISGHVSLYWYRQALGQGPEFLTYFNYEAQQDKSGLPNDRFSAERPEGSISTLTIQRTEQRDSAMYRCASSPIPGYEQYFGPGTRLTVT.

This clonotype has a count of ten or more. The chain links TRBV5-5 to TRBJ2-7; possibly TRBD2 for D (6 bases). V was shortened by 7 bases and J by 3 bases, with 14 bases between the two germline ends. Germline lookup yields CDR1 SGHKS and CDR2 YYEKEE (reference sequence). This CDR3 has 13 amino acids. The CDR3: CASGAGIHYEQYF. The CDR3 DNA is TGTGCCAGCGGGGCGGGAATCCACTACGAGCAGTACTTC. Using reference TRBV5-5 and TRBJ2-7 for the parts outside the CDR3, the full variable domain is DAGVTQSPTHLIKTRGQQVTLRCSPISGHKSVSWYQQVLGQGPQFIFQYYEKEERGRGNFPDRFSARQFPNYSSELNVNALLLGDSALYLCASGAGIHYEQYFGPGTRLTVT.

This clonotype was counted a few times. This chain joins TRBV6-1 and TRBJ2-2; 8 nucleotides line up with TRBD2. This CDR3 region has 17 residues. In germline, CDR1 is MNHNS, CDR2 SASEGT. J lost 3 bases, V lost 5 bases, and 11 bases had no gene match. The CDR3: CASSTSENSGDTGELFF. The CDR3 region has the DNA TGTGCCAGCAGTACGTCAGAAAATAGCGGGGACACCGGGGAGCTGTTTTTT.

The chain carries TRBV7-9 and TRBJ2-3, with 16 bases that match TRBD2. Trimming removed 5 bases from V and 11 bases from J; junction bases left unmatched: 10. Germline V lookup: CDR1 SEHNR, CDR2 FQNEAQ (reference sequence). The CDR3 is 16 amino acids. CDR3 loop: CASSQGLAGGRNEQYF. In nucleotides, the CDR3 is TGTGCCAGCAGCCAGGGACTAGCGGGAGGGCGCAATGAGCAGTATTTT.

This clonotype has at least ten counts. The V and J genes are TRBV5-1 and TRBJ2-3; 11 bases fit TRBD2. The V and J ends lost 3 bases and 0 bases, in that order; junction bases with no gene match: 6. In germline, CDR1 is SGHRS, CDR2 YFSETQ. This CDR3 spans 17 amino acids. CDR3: CASSSGTSGPSTDTQYF. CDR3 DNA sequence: TGCGCCAGCAGCTCCGGGACTAGCGGTCCTAGCACAGATACGCAGTATTTT.

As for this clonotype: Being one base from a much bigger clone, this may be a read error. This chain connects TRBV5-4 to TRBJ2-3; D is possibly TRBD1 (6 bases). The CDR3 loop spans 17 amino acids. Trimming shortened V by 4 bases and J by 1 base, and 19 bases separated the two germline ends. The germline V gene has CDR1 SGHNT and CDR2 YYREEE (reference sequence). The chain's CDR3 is CASSGGRSNYRTDTQYF. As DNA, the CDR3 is TGTGCCAGCAGCGGGGGCCGCTCGAACTACCGCACAGATACGCAGTATTTT.

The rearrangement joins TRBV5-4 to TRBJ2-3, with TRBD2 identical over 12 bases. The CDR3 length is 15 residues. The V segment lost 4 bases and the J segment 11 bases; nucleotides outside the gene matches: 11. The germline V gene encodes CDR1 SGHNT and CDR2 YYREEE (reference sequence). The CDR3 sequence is CASSQGLAGYNEQYF. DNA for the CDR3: TGTGCCAGCAGCCAGGGACTAGCGGGCTACAATGAGCAGTATTTT.

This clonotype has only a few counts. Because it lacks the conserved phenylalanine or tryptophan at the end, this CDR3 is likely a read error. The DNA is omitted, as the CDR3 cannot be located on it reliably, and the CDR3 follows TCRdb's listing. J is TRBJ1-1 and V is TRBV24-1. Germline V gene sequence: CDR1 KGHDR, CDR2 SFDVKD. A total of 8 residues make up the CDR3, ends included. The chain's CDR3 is CATSPTRA.

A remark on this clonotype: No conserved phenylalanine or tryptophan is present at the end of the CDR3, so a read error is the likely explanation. CDR3 protein: CASSLVWENHEQYY. The CDR3 region has the DNA TGTGCCAGCAGCTTAGTTTGGGAAAACCACGAGCAGTACTAC. V and J are TRBV11-2 and TRBJ2-7; D remains unclear. Germline V gives CDR1 SGHAT, CDR2 FQNNGV. Trimming cost V 1 base and J 5 bases, with 12 bases left between them. CDR3 length: 14 amino acids.

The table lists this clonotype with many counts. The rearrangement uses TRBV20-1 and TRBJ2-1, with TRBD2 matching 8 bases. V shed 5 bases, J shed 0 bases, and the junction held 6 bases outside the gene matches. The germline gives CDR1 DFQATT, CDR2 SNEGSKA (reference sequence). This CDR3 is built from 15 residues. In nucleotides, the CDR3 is TGCAGTGCTCCTATAGCGGGGAGCTCCTACAATGAGCAGTTCTTC. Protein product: CSAPIAGSSYNEQFF.

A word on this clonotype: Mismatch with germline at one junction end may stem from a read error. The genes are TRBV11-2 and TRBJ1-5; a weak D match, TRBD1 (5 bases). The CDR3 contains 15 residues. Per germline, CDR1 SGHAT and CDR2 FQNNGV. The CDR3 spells CAGSLVGTNNQPQHF. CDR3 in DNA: TGTGCCGGCAGCTTAGTGGGGACGAACAATCAGCCCCAGCATTTT.

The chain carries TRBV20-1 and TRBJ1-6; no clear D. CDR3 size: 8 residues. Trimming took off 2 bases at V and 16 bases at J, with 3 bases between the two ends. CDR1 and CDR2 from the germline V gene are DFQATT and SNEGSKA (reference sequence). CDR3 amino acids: CSARPLHF. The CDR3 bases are TGCAGTGCTAGACCTCTCCACTTT.

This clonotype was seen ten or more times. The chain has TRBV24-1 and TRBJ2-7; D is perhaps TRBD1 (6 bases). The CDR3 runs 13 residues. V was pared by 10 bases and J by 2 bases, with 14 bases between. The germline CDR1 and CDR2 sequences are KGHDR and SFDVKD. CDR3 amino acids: CATSDRKTYEQYF. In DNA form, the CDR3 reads TGTGCCACATCTGACAGGAAAACCTACGAGCAGTACTTC.

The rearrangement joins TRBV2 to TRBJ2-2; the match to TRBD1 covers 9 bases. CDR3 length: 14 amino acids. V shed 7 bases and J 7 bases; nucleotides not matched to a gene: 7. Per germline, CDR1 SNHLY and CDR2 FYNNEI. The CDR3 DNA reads TGTGCCAGCATGGGACAGGGAGGAGTCGGGGAGCTGTTTTTT. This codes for CASMGQGGVGELFF.

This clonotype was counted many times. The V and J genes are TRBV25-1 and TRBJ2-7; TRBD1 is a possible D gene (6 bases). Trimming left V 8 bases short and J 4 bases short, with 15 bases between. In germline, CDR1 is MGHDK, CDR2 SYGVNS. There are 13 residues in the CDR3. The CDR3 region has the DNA TGTGCCAGCTCCGCCGGGACACCATACGAGCAGTACTTC. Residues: CASSAGTPYEQYF.

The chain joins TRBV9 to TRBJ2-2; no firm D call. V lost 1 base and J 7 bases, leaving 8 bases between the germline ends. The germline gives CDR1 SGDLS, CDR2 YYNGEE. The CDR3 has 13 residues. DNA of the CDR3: TGTGCCAGCAGCGTAACGGCTAGCGGGGAGCTGTTTTTT. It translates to CASSVTASGELFF.

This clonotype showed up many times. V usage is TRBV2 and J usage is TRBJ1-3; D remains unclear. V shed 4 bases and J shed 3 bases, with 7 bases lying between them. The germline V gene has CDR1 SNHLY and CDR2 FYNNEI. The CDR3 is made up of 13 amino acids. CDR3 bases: TGTGCCAGCAGTGGCAGTAATGGAAACACCATATATTTT. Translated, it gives CASSGSNGNTIYF. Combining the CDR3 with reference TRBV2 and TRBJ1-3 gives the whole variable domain EPEVTQTPSHQVTQMGQEVILRCVPISNHLYFYWYRQILGQKVEFLVSFYNNEISEKSEIFDDQFSVERPDGSNFTLKIRSTKLEDSAMYFCASSGSNGNTIYFGEGSWLTVV.

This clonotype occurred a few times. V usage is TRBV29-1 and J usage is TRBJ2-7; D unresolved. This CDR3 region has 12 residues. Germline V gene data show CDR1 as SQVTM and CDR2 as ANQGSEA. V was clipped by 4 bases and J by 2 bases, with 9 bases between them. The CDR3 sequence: CSVGPDPYEQYV. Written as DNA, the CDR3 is TGCAGCGTTGGTCCAGATCCCTACGAGCAGTACGTC.

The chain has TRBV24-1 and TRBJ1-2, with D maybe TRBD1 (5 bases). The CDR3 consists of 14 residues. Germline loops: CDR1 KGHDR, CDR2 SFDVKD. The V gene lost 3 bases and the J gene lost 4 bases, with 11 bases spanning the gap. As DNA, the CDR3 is TGTGCCACCAGTGATACGGGACTTAGCTATGGCTACACCTTC. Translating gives CATSDTGLSYGYTF.

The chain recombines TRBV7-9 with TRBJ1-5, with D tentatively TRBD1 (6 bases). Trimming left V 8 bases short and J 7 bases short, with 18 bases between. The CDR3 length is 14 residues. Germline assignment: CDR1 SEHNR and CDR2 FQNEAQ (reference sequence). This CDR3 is CASEGQGLEQPQHF. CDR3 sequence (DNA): TGTGCCAGCGAGGGGCAGGGGCTTGAGCAGCCCCAGCATTTT.